This is a list of T cell receptor beta chains from one sample in a study of blood T cells in healthy people across ages. TCRdb independently ran MiXCR on the 5' RACE reads; one entry per CDR3 protein. The sample carries 1.5 million or so distinct CDR3 sequences, 42% recorded once. Material: blood. Source of these receptors: a young woman in good health. CDR3s include the opening cysteine and the closing phenylalanine or tryptophan. A D gene is named only where the DNA matches it firmly. Only some rows state a clone size, as once, few, many or a class for expanded clones.

CDR3 DNA: TGCAGCGTGGAAGACAGGGGAGAGTCCTACGAGCAGTACTTC; CDR3 protein: CSVEDRGESYEQYF; V gene: TRBV29-1; D gene: TRBD1; clone size: few; J gene: TRBJ2-7
CDR3 DNA: TGCAGTGCCGAGCGGGGTCAGCCCCAGCATTTT; CDR3 protein: CSAERGQPQHF; V gene: TRBV20-1; D gene: -; clone size: few; J gene: TRBJ1-5
CDR3 DNA: TGTGCCAGCAGCTTATGCGGGGCTCCTGATGAAAAACTGTTTTTT; CDR3 protein: CASSLCGAPDEKLFF; V gene: TRBV7-9; D gene: -; clone size: -; J gene: TRBJ1-4
CDR3 DNA: TGCGCCAGCAGCGGGATGCCAGCCTACGAGCAGTACTTC; CDR3 protein: CASSGMPAYEQYF; V gene: TRBV5-1; D gene: -; clone size: -; J gene: TRBJ2-7
CDR3 DNA: TGTGCCAGCAGCCTCGGGGTTTTAGATACGCAGTATTTT; CDR3 protein: CASSLGVLDTQYF; V gene: TRBV12-3/TRBV12-4; D gene: -; clone size: many; J gene: TRBJ2-3
CDR3 DNA: TGTGCCAGCAGTTGGGGACGGCCCGGGATCTACGGCTGCACCTTC; CDR3 protein: CASSWGRPGIYGCTF; V gene: TRBV12-3/TRBV12-4; D gene: -; clone size: -; J gene: TRBJ1-2
CDR3 DNA: TGTGCCAGCAGTCCCGTCGTGAGCCTAGCGGGAGCTTTTCGTGAGCAGTTCTTC; CDR3 protein: CASSPVVSLAGAFREQFF; V gene: TRBV6-4; D gene: TRBD2; clone size: -; J gene: TRBJ2-1
CDR3 DNA: TGCGCCAGCAGCTTGCTCACCATGAACACTGAAGCTTTCTTT; CDR3 protein: CASSLLTMNTEAFF; V gene: TRBV5-1; D gene: -; clone size: few; J gene: TRBJ1-1
CDR3 DNA: TGCGCCAGCAGCTTGGCCAGCCCTAGCACAGATACGCAGTATTTT; CDR3 protein: CASSLASPSTDTQYF; V gene: TRBV5-1; D gene: -; clone size: -; J gene: TRBJ2-3
CDR3 DNA: TGTGCCAGCAGTGACTCGTCCAGCAATGAGCAGTTCTTC; CDR3 protein: CASSDSSSNEQFF; V gene: TRBV6-5; D gene: -; clone size: -; J gene: TRBJ2-1
CDR3 DNA: TGTGCCACCCGACAAGCAGATACGCAGTATTTT; CDR3 protein: CATRQADTQYF; V gene: TRBV24-1; D gene: -; clone size: -; J gene: TRBJ2-3
CDR3 DNA: TGCAGTGCTAGGACCGGGACTGGAACCGGGGAGCTGTTTTTT; CDR3 protein: CSARTGTGTGELFF; V gene: TRBV20-1; D gene: -; clone size: -; J gene: TRBJ2-2
CDR3 DNA: TGCAGCGTTGGCAGACAGGACTACGAGCAGTTCTTC; CDR3 protein: CSVGRQDYEQFF; V gene: TRBV29-1; D gene: -; clone size: -; J gene: TRBJ2-1
CDR3 DNA: TGTGCCAGCAGCTCGGCTCCCCCGGGGTACTTAAACTATGGCCACACCTTC; CDR3 protein: CASSSAPPGYLNYGHTF; V gene: TRBV7-9; D gene: -; clone size: -; J gene: TRBJ1-2
CDR3 DNA: TGTGCCAGCAGTTTGGACGAAGGAGATACGCAGTATTTT; CDR3 protein: CASSLDEGDTQYF; V gene: TRBV12-3/TRBV12-4; D gene: -; clone size: few; J gene: TRBJ2-3
CDR3 DNA: TGTGCCAGCAGCTTATTTCTGCAAAACAATGAGCAGTTCTTC; CDR3 protein: CASSLFLQNNEQFF; V gene: TRBV7-9; D gene: -; clone size: few; J gene: TRBJ2-1
CDR3 DNA: TGTGCCAGCAGTCAAACGCCGGGGGCGGCTGGCTACACCTTC; CDR3 protein: CASSQTPGAAGYTF; V gene: TRBV7-6; D gene: -; clone size: -; J gene: TRBJ1-2